The 5 T cell receptor beta chains below come from one sample, sequenced in a study of shared clonotypes between healthy human individuals. In the naive CD8 group, cells lacked CD45RO and were positively selected for CCR7, so terminally differentiated effector memory CD45RA+ cells were left out. Data came from immunoSEQ multiplex PCR; TCRdb stores just in-frame clones and leaves some out. The data contain about 600,000 clones, nearly 98% of them singletons. The sequenced sample was naive CD8+ T cells sorted from blood. The receptors were gathered from a man aged 25 to 45 in good health.

This clone has just one count. Other DNA sequences in the same sample also yield this CDR3. V gene TRBV14 combines with J gene TRBJ2-1, with D hard to call. The CDR3 extends over 12 amino acids. Trimming removed 4 bases from V and 3 bases from J, with 4 bases in between. Germline V CDR1 and CDR2: SGHDN, FVKESK. This CDR3 reads CASSLYYNEQFF. CDR3 sequence (DNA): TGTGCCAGCAGCCTTTACTACAATGAGCAGTTCTTC.

The chain combines TRBV28 with TRBJ2-3; D possibly matches TRBD1 or TRBD2 (6 bases each). Trimming left V 3 bases short and J 2 bases short, with 9 bases between. Germline V gene sequence: CDR1 MDHEN, CDR2 SYDVKM. The CDR3 contains 14 residues. Written as DNA, the CDR3 is TGTGCCAGCAGTTTCGGGGGCTCCACAGATACGCAGTATTTT. Encoded protein: CASSFGGSTDTQYF.

The chain employs TRBV15 and TRBJ2-3; no clear D gene. CDR1 and CDR2 (germline): LNHNV, YYDKDF (reference sequence). The CDR3 is 16 residues long. V was clipped by 0 bases and J by 0 bases, with 10 bases between them. In nucleotides, the CDR3 is TGTGCCACCAGCAGAGATAGACTCCAAAGCACAGATACGCAGTATTTT. It yields the protein CATSRDRLQSTDTQYF.

The chain joins TRBV6-6 to TRBJ1-1; D not resolved. From germline, CDR1 is MNHNY and CDR2 SVGAGI (reference sequence). There are 13 residues in the CDR3. V was trimmed by 0 bases and J by 7 bases, leaving 9 bases between them. DNA of the CDR3: TGTGCCAGCAGTTACTCGATATTAAGTGAAGCTTTCTTT. It yields the protein CASSYSILSEAFF.

This chain links TRBV4-1 with TRBJ1-3, with unresolved D. V lost 0 bases to trimming and J lost 0 bases, with 6 bases between them. The germline gives CDR1 MGHRA, CDR2 YSYEKL. The CDR3 is made up of 15 amino acids. CDR3 nucleotides: TGCGCCAGCAGCCAAGAACTGCGCTCTGGAAACACCATATATTTT. Translated: CASSQELRSGNTIYF.